Presented here are 19 T cell receptor beta chains from one specimen sequenced in a study of spatial heterogeneity in lung cancer (dated by TCRdb to 2018 to 2020). The library relied on 5' RACE. Sequencing relied on a NextSeq 500. Through fastp at Q25 and MiXCR, TCRdb rebuilt clones from the public reads, retaining in-frame beta chains. CDR3 protein duplicates are merged, each entry listing the most common genes and DNA. A total of 1,500 to 2,000 distinct CDR3 sequences appear in this sample, 20% to 25% of them only once. The ten largest clones capture 20% to 25% of the sample. Per the publication, the time point label means: sample taken at primary tumor resection. Antigens for these TCRs are unknown. On the study overall, not on this receptor specifically: A correlation was observed between the number of expanded intratumoral alpha and beta TCRs and the tumor nonsynonymous mutation count.

The sequencing used lung tumor tissue, collected at surgery. The receptors here all came from a male donor with early-stage non-small cell lung cancer.

This clonotype is medium-sized (0.01 to 0.1%) within its sample. Within a library made for alpha chains, this beta chain is off target, and its count is uninformative. V is TRBV28 and J is TRBJ2-1; 8 bases line up with TRBD1. Per the germline V gene, CDR1 is MDHEN and CDR2 is SYDVKM. The V and J ends lost 3 bases and 3 bases, in that order; junction bases with no gene match: 10. The CDR3 consists of 17 residues. The CDR3 DNA reads TGTGCCAGCAGTTTTAACGCGGACAGGGCTAACTACAATGAGCAGTTCTTC. This translates into CASSFNADRANYNEQFF.

This clonotype has a handful of counts. This beta chain is off target for a library built for alpha chains, so its abundance means little. The V call is TRBV6-5, the J call TRBJ2-1; 9 bases fit TRBD1. J gave up 2 bases and V 8 bases, and 4 bases lay outside the gene matches. CDR3 length: 14 amino acids. Germline assignment: CDR1 MNHEY and CDR2 SVGAGI. Written as DNA, the CDR3 is TGTGCCAGCGGCGGGACAGGGCCCTACAATGAGCAGTTCTTC. This sequence encodes CASGGTGPYNEQFF.

This clonotype is medium-sized (0.01 to 0.1%) by share. This beta chain slipped into a library made for alpha chains as a stray read, so its size is not meaningful. The chain carries TRBV28 and TRBJ1-5; TRBD1 might be the D (5 bases). This CDR3 spans 15 amino acids. Between the trimmed V and J ends, which lost 3 bases and 1 base, there was a span of 10 bases. Germline assignment: CDR1 MDHEN and CDR2 SYDVKM. The CDR3 DNA is TGTGCCAGCAGTTTTTCGGGACCGAGCAATCAGCCCCAGCATTTT. Translation: CASSFSGPSNQPQHF.

For this clonotype: This beta chain was picked up by a library intended for alpha chains and is off target, so its count carries little meaning. The V call is TRBV12-3 or TRBV12-4, the J call TRBJ1-4, with D maybe TRBD1 (5 bases). Trimming removed 5 bases at V and 7 bases at J, with 17 bases between. The CDR3 has 15 residues. CDR3 loop: CASSGLTAWGEKLFF. The CDR3 DNA is TGTGCCAGCAGTGGGTTGACAGCCTGGGGTGAAAAACTGTTTTTT.

In the case of this clonotype: This beta chain was picked up by a library intended for alpha chains and is off target, so its count carries little meaning. The V and J genes are TRBV20-1 and TRBJ2-1, with TRBD2 matching 11 bases. The CDR3 totals 13 residues. Germline lookup yields CDR1 DFQATT and CDR2 SNEGSKA (reference sequence). The junction had 5 bases not matched to a gene; V was cut back by 8 bases and J by 5 bases. CDR3 coding DNA: TGCAGTACCCCGGGACTAGCGGACAATGAGCAGTTCTTC. Encoded protein: CSTPGLADNEQFF.

This clonotype ranks as medium-sized. Little can be read into the size of this beta chain, an off-target read in a library designed for alpha chains. The rearrangement joins TRBV6-6 to TRBJ2-1, with 7 bases fitting TRBD2. With V trimmed by 8 bases and J by 6 bases, 7 bases remained unmatched. CDR3 length: 13 residues. Germline-derived CDR1 and CDR2 are MNHNY and SVGAGI (reference sequence). The DNA for the CDR3 is TGTGCCAGCCTAGCGGATGTCGGCAATGAGCAGTTCTTC. It translates to CASLADVGNEQFF.

By share, this clonotype counts as medium-sized. This beta chain turned up in a library designed for alpha chains; as an off-target read, its abundance says little. The rearrangement links TRBV20-1 to TRBJ1-3; 9 bases align to TRBD1. The V gene end was trimmed by 1 base and the J gene end by 3 bases; junction bases not matched to a gene: 16. Germline CDR1 reads DFQATT; CDR2 reads SNEGSKA (reference sequence). The length of the CDR3 is 19 residues. CDR3 in DNA: TGCAGTGCTAGAGCTTTACGGGACAGGGATGGAAAAGGTGGAAACACCATATATTTT. Protein product: CSARALRDRDGKGGNTIYF.

Within the sample, this clonotype is large. This beta chain is an off-target read within a library intended for alpha chains, so its frequency means little. This sequence joins TRBV7-2 and TRBJ1-1, with TRBD1 identical over 12 bases. The CDR3 consists of 16 residues. The germline CDR1 and CDR2 sequences are SGHTA and FQGNSA. V trimming: 5 bases; J trimming: 4 bases; junction bases outside the gene matches: 8. The CDR3 coding sequence is TGTGCCAGCAGCGGGCGTGGGACAGGGGGCGGCACTGAAGCTTTCTTT. This translates into CASSGRGTGGGTEAFF.

This clonotype is labeled as medium-sized. The library was designed around alpha chains, so this beta chain is a stray read whose abundance carries little weight. This chain uses TRBV7-2 with TRBJ2-2; 13 positions match TRBD2. This CDR3 is built from 15 residues. Germline V gene lookup returns CDR1 SGHTA and CDR2 FQGNSA. The V segment lost 3 bases and the J segment 5 bases; nucleotides outside the gene matches: 0. The CDR3 DNA sequence: TGTGCCAGCAGCTTGGGACTAGCGGGAACCGGGGAGCTGTTTTTT. Its protein is CASSLGLAGTGELFF.

This clonotype is termed medium-sized. This beta chain appears as a stray read in a library generated for alpha chains; its size is not informative. This chain joins TRBV5-1 and TRBJ2-2; D perhaps matches TRBD2 (5 bases). Trimming took 5 bases from V and 4 from J, leaving 12 bases between them. The CDR3 runs to 14 residues. Germline values: CDR1 SGHRS, CDR2 YFSETQ. Written as DNA, the CDR3 is TGCGCCAGCAGAGTGAGGGCGAGCACCGGGGAGCTGTTTTTT. As protein: CASRVRASTGELFF. The full variable domain, rest sourced from reference TRBV5-1 and TRBJ2-2, is KAGVTQTPRYLIKTRGQQVTLSCSPISGHRSVSWYQQTPGQGLQFLFEYFSETQRNKGNFPGRFSGRQFSNSRSEMNVSTLELGDSALYLCASRVRASTGELFFGEGSRLTVL.

This clonotype is termed medium-sized. Little can be read into the size of this beta chain, an off-target read in a library designed for alpha chains. This chain joins TRBV13 and TRBJ1-2; unclear D gene. Between the trimmed V and J ends, which lost 3 bases and 5 bases, there was a span of 7 bases. The CDR3 is made up of 12 amino acids. Germline assignment: CDR1 PRHDT and CDR2 FYEKMQ (reference sequence). The CDR3 DNA is TGTGCCAGCAGCTTTACGGATTATGGCTACACCTTC. As protein: CASSFTDYGYTF.

Sample share makes this clonotype medium-sized. This beta chain came through as a stray read in a library set up for alpha chains, and its size says little. CDR3 sequence (DNA): TGCGCCAGCAGCCAAGTACAGGGAGAAGGAGAAAAACTGTTTTTT. Translated: CASSQVQGEGEKLFF. V usage is TRBV4-1 and J usage is TRBJ1-4; tentative D call: TRBD1 (6 bases). Per the germline V gene, CDR1 is MGHRA and CDR2 is YSYEKL. This CDR3 has 15 amino acids. With 1 base removed from V and 8 bases from J, the gap between germline ends came to 14 bases.

This clonotype is medium-sized. This beta chain lies outside the target of a library built for alpha chains; its clone size means little. This chain connects TRBV24-1 to TRBJ1-2; tentative D call: TRBD1 (5 bases). The length of the CDR3 is 15 residues. Trimming took 4 bases from V and 8 from J, leaving 19 bases between them. Germline V gene sequence: CDR1 KGHDR, CDR2 SFDVKD. CDR3 amino acids: CATSDQRQPAAGYTF. The CDR3 region has the DNA TGTGCCACCAGTGACCAACGACAGCCGGCGGCGGGCTACACCTTC.

In its sample, this clonotype is medium-sized (0.01 to 0.1%). This beta chain is an unintended read in a library built for alpha chains; its size means little. The genes are TRBV18 and TRBJ2-4; D uncertain. Per the germline V gene, CDR1 is KGHSH and CDR2 is LQKENI. V lost 3 bases and J lost 0, with 6 bases in between. The CDR3 runs 14 residues. For the CDR3, the DNA is TGTGCCAGCTCACCGGACCTAGCCAAAAACATTCAGTACTTC. This encodes CASSPDLAKNIQYF.

This clonotype is labeled as medium-sized. This beta chain is an unintended read in a library built for alpha chains; its size means little. The V gene is TRBV5-1, the J gene TRBJ1-3; 7 nucleotides line up with TRBD1. V lost 3 bases and J lost 0; bases outside the gene matches: 6. The germline CDR1 and CDR2 sequences are SGHRS and YFSETQ. The CDR3 is 16 residues long. In DNA form, the CDR3 reads TGCGCCAGCAGCTGGGGACAGTCAACCTCTGGAAACACCATATATTTT. Translated, it gives CASSWGQSTSGNTIYF.

A few counts support this clonotype. This beta chain lies outside the target of a library built for alpha chains; its clone size means little. The gene calls are TRBV6-6 and TRBJ2-5; no clear D. Trimming took off 2 bases at V and 6 bases at J, with 4 bases between the two ends. Germline loops: CDR1 MNHNY, CDR2 SVGAGI (reference sequence). CDR3 length: 11 amino acids. The CDR3 reads CASSYEKTQYF. CDR3 nucleotides: TGTGCCAGCAGTTACGAGAAGACCCAGTACTTC.

Remarks on this clonotype: Little can be read into the size of this beta chain, an off-target read in a library designed for alpha chains. The V gene is TRBV20-1, the J gene TRBJ2-1; 8 bases are shared with TRBD2. J gave up 4 bases and V 3 bases, and 8 bases lay outside the gene matches. The CDR3 loop spans 15 amino acids. Germline CDR1 reads DFQATT; CDR2 reads SNEGSKA (reference sequence). The CDR3 bases are TGCAGTGCTAGCATTGGGGGACTAGAGTACAATGAGCAGTTCTTC. The encoded protein is CSASIGGLEYNEQFF.

On this clonotype itself: This beta chain is a stray sequence in a library constructed for alpha chains; its clone size is not meaningful. The chain recombines TRBV4-3 with TRBJ1-5; maybe TRBD1 (6 bases). The CDR3 is 14 amino acids. V gave up 0 bases and J gave up 5 bases, with 8 bases separating them. Germline CDR1 and CDR2: LGHNA and YSLEER. CDR3 residues: CASSQDRQDQPQHF. Written as DNA, the CDR3 is TGCGCCAGCAGCCAAGATAGACAGGATCAGCCCCAGCATTTT.

This clonotype is deemed medium-sized. Little can be read into the size of this beta chain, an off-target read in a library designed for alpha chains. The chain has TRBV11-3 and TRBJ1-6; no clear D gene. This CDR3 contains 13 residues. V lost 0 bases and J 9 bases, leaving 6 bases between the germline ends. The V gene's germline CDR1 is SGHNT and CDR2 YENEEA. The CDR3 DNA sequence: TGTGCCAGCAGCTTAGACCCCACTTCACCCCTCCACTTT. Translation gives CASSLDPTSPLHF. The full variable domain, its missing parts supplied by reference TRBV11-3 and TRBJ1-6, is EAGVVQSPRYKIIEKKQPVAFWCNPISGHNTLYWYLQNLGQGPELLIRYENEEAVDDSQLPKDRFSAERLKGVDSTLKIQPAELGDSAVYLCASSLDPTSPLHFGNGTRLTVT.